This T cell receptor beta chain was retrieved from a study of radiation and T cells in renal cell carcinoma. Overall study findings and caveats: In blood, top tumor clones expanded by 2 weeks, shrinking by 4.

Notes on this clone: Its target is not known. The same CDR3 also results from other DNA sequences found in this sample.

Measured with immunoSEQ multiplex PCR; TCRdb has only the in-frame clones, and not every one. The sample lists just under 150,000 clones; 86% were seen once. The CDR3 runs 14 residues. Per the germline V gene, CDR1 is SGDLS and CDR2 is YYNGEE. The J segment lost 2 bases and the V segment lost 2 bases, leaving 3 bases of the junction unmatched. Regarding time point: blood 4 weeks post-SBRT, at nephrectomy. As for treatment: 15 Gy SBRT to primary tumor, nephrectomy 4 weeks later. Nephrectomy followed 15 Gy stereotactic body radiation by 4 weeks. After SBRT, blood was collected at 2 and 4 weeks, plus baseline. Clear cell pathology was present in this patient's renal cell carcinoma.

The source of this sequence is a woman between 50 and 59 years old with renal cell carcinoma. This sample comprised blood, obtained from a patient whose treatment included radiotherapy and nephrectomy. The J gene is TRBJ2-7, the V gene TRBV9; TRBD1 aligns across 8 bases. The CDR3 DNA follows: TGTGCCAGCAGCGTCGGGACAGGAACCTACGAGCAGTACTTC. Encoded protein: CASSVGTGTYEQYF.